A selection of T cell receptor beta chains follows, all from one sample in a study of cytomegalovirus exposure and HLA in healthy donors. Measured with immunoSEQ multiplex PCR; TCRdb has only the in-frame clones, and not every one. The sample has 160,000 or so clones; approximately 80% are singletons. Material: PBMCs. The receptors come from a woman in her forties or fifties in good health and CMV-seronegative. CDR3s include the opening cysteine and the closing phenylalanine or tryptophan. The D gene is left open where the match is weak. Not all rows give a size; the values are once, few, many and, for expanded clones, a class.

j_call | v_call | d_call | cdr3_length | clone_size | cdr3_nt | cdr3_aa
TRBJ2-3 | TRBV7-3 | NA | 16 | NA | TGTGCCAGCAGCGAAACAAGGGCAGGGCGCACAGATACGCAGTATTTT | CASSETRAGRTDTQYF
TRBJ2-7 | TRBV15 | NA | 15 | once | TGTGCCACCAGCAATTTCCCGGGAGCAGACTACGAGCAGTACTTC | CATSNFPGADYEQYF
TRBJ2-2 | TRBV9 | TRBD2 | 18 | NA | TGTGCCAGCAGCCCACGTACTAGCGGGAGGGCGAACACCGGGGAGCTGTTTTTT | CASSPRTSGRANTGELFF
TRBJ2-1 | TRBV4-1 | NA | 16 | NA | TGCGCCAGCAGCCAAGAGGGGCGGACCATTAACGGTGAGCAGTTCTTC | CASSQEGRTINGEQFF
TRBJ2-3 | TRBV9 | TRBD2 | 16 | NA | TGTGCCAGCAGCGTAGACCTAGCGGGGACCACAGATACGCAGTATTTT | CASSVDLAGTTDTQYF
TRBJ1-2 | TRBV5-8 | NA | 13 | NA | TGTGCCAGCAGCCCGACAGGAATATATGGCTACACCTTC | CASSPTGIYGYTF
TRBJ1-5 | TRBV28 | TRBD1 | 14 | once | TGTGCCAGCAGTGGGACAGGACATTATCAGCCCCAGCATTTT | CASSGTGHYQPQHF
TRBJ1-5 | TRBV18 | TRBD1 | 15 | NA | TGTGCCAGCTCCCTTGGACAGGGAGATGTGCAGCCCCAGCATTTT | CASSLGQGDVQPQHF
TRBJ2-7 | TRBV27 | NA | 14 | NA | TGTGCCAGCAGTTTACGGCGGGGAGCCTACGAGCAGTACTTC | CASSLRRGAYEQYF
TRBJ1-1 | TRBV5-1 | TRBD1 | 16 | NA | TGCGCCAGCAGCGCACAACCAACAGGGGCGAACACTGAAGCTTTCTTT | CASSAQPTGANTEAFF
TRBJ2-5 | TRBV30 | TRBD1 | 14 | few | TGTGCCTGGAGTGAACAGGGGGCATGGGAGACCCAGTACTTC | CAWSEQGAWETQYF
TRBJ2-1 | TRBV9 | TRBD1 | 16 | NA | TGTGCCAGCAGCGTAGCTTGGACAGGGGGCCGTGATGAGCAGTTCTTC | CASSVAWTGGRDEQFF
TRBJ2-1 | TRBV5-1 | NA | 16 | NA | TGCGCCAGCAGCTTGGGCGGTGCGGGCCCTTACAATGAGCAGTTCTTC | CASSLGGAGPYNEQFF
TRBJ1-3 | TRBV10-3 | TRBD1 | 16 | NA | TGTGCCATCAGTGATGTCGGAACAGGGGCTGGAAACACCATATATTTT | CAISDVGTGAGNTIYF
TRBJ2-3 | TRBV27 | TRBD2 | 19 | NA | TGTGCCAGCAGTACGACTAGCGGGGACCTTTTTACTTCAGCAGATACGCAGTATTTT | CASSTTSGDLFTSADTQYF
TRBJ2-7 | TRBV12-5 | TRBD2 | 12 | NA | TGTGCTAGTGGAAGCGGGGCCTACGAGCAGTACTTC | CASGSGAYEQYF
TRBJ2-4 | TRBV7-9 | TRBD1 | 18 | NA | TGTTCCAGCAGCCCTCGGACAGGGTCGTGGTTAGCCAAAAACATTCAGTACTTC | CSSSPRTGSWLAKNIQYF
TRBJ2-2 | TRBV11-3 | TRBD2 | 17 | few | TGTGCCAGCAGCTATCGACCGGCGGGGGGGAACACCGGGGAGCTGTTTTTT | CASSYRPAGGNTGELFF
TRBJ2-7 | TRBV27 | NA | 12 | NA | TGTGCCAGCAGTTTATTAGGGAGGGAGCAGTACTTC | CASSLLGREQYF
TRBJ1-1 | TRBV6-1 | NA | 11 | NA | TGTGCCAGCAAAGCGAACACTGAAGCTTTCTTT | CASKANTEAFF
TRBJ1-5 | TRBV5-5 | NA | 17 | NA | TGTGCCAGCAGCTTGGCAGTAGGGGGGGTTAGCAATCAGCCCCAGCATTTT | CASSLAVGGVSNQPQHF
TRBJ1-3 | TRBV5-1 | TRBD1 | 15 | NA | TGCGCCAGCAGCTTGGACAGGGGGGCCGGAAACACCATATATTTT | CASSLDRGAGNTIYF
TRBJ2-5 | TRBV5-1 | TRBD1 | 14 | NA | TGCGCCAGCAGCTCCCGACAGGGGTGGGAGACCCAGTACTTC | CASSSRQGWETQYF
TRBJ2-1 | TRBV5-1 | NA | 14 | NA | TGCGCCAGCAATTCCCGACAAGGGGCCAATGAGCAGTTCTTC | CASNSRQGANEQFF
TRBJ1-4 | TRBV16 | NA | 15 | NA | TGTGCCAGCAGCCAATCCAGGGCAGGGGCTGAAAAACTGTTTTTT | CASSQSRAGAEKLFF
TRBJ1-1 | TRBV6-6 | TRBD1 | 14 | NA | TGTGCCAGCAGTTACGACAGGGGTGGGACTGAAGCTTTCTTT | CASSYDRGGTEAFF
TRBJ2-7 | TRBV13 | NA | 14 | NA | TGTGCCAGCAGCTCCCGGGATCACACCTACGAGCAGTACTTC | CASSSRDHTYEQYF
TRBJ2-1 | TRBV28 | TRBD1 | 17 | NA | TGTGCCAGCAGGCCCACAGGGGGGTCCCACTCCTACAATGAGCAGTTCTTC | CASRPTGGSHSYNEQFF
TRBJ2-7 | TRBV4-1 | TRBD1 | 15 | NA | TGCGCCAGCAGACGCGCAGGACAGGGGATTTACGAGCAGTACTTC | CASRRAGQGIYEQYF
TRBJ2-1 | TRBV5-1 | NA | 14 | NA | TGCGCCAGCAGCTTGGGGGCCGTCTCCAATGAGCAGTTCTTC | CASSLGAVSNEQFF
TRBJ2-5 | TRBV2 | TRBD1 | 16 | NA | TGTGCCAGCAGGGTGGGGGGAGGACAGGGAGGAGAGACCCAGTACTTC | CASRVGGGQGGETQYF
TRBJ2-1 | TRBV7-2 | TRBD2 | 18 | NA | TGTGCCAGCAGCTTAGCGGTACTAGCGGGAGGGCCGTTTTGGGAGCAGTTCTTC | CASSLAVLAGGPFWEQFF
TRBJ1-2 | TRBV13 | NA | 13 | NA | TGTGCCAGCAGCCCCGACAGGAACTATGGCTACACCTTC | CASSPDRNYGYTF
TRBJ1-2 | TRBV7-9 | NA | 14 | NA | TGTGCCAGCAGCTTAGCGGGGGCCGGCTATGGCTACACCTTC | CASSLAGAGYGYTF
TRBJ2-5 | TRBV18 | NA | 16 | once | TGTGCCAGCTCACCACCCGCGGGGTGGGACCAAGAGACCCAGTACTTC | CASSPPAGWDQETQYF
TRBJ1-5 | TRBV7-6 | TRBD1 | 15 | once | TGTGCCAGCAGCTTAAGGGACAGGGGGCTTCAGCCCCAGCATTTT | CASSLRDRGLQPQHF
TRBJ1-1 | TRBV6-4 | TRBD1 | 15 | NA | TGTGCCAGCAGTCACACAGGGGCCATTGGGACTGAAGCTTTCTTT | CASSHTGAIGTEAFF
TRBJ2-1 | TRBV28 | NA | 14 | once | TGTGCCAGCAGCCAAGGAACAGGCCGGAATGAGCAGTTCTTC | CASSQGTGRNEQFF
TRBJ1-5 | TRBV7-6 | NA | 14 | NA | TGTGCCAGCAATAACGGAGGGTTCAATCAGCCCCAGCATTTT | CASNNGGFNQPQHF
TRBJ2-2 | TRBV29-1 | NA | 14 | NA | TGCAGCGCCCGACAGGACAGGAACACCGGGGAGCTGTTTTTT | CSARQDRNTGELFF
TRBJ2-1 | TRBV28 | TRBD2 | 16 | once | TGTGCCAGCAGTTTATTGCGCGGGAGATTAAACAATGAGCAGTTCTTC | CASSLLRGRLNNEQFF
TRBJ1-6 | TRBV7-2 | TRBD1 | 16 | NA | TGTGCCAGCAGCCCCCGTGACAGGGGAAAGGGATCACCCCTCCACTTT | CASSPRDRGKGSPLHF